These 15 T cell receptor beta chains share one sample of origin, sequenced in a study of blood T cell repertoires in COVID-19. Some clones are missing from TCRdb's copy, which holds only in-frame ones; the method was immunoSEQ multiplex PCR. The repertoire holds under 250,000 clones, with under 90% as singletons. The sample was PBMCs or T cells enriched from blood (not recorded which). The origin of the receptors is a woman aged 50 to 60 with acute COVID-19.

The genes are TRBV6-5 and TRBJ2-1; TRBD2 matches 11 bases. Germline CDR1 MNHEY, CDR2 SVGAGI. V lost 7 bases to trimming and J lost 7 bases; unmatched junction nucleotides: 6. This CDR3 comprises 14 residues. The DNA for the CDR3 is TGTGCCAGCATCTTAGCGGGGGGGCAGAATGAGCAGTTCTTC. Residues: CASILAGGQNEQFF.

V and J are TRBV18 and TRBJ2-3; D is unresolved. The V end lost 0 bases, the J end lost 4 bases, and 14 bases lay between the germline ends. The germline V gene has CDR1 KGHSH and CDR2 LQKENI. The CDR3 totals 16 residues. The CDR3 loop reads CASSPPSINPPDTQYF. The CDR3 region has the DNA TGTGCCAGCTCACCACCGTCTATCAATCCCCCAGATACGCAGTATTTT.

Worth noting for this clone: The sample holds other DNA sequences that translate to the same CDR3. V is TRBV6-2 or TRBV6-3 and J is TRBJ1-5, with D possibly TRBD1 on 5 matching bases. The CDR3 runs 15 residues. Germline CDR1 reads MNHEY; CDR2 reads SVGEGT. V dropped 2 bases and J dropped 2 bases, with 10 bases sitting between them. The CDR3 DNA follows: TGTGCCAGCAGTTACGGACAACATGGCAATCAGCCCCAGCATTTT. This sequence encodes CASSYGQHGNQPQHF.

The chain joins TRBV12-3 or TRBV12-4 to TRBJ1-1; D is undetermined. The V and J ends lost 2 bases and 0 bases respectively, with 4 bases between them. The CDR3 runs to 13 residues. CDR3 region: CASSLSVNTEAFF. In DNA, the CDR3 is TGTGCCAGCAGTTTATCGGTGAACACTGAAGCTTTCTTT.

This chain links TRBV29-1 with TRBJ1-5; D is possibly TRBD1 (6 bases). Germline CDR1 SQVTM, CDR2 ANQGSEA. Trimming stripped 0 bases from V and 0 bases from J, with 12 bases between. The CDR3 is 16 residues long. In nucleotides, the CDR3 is TGCAGCGTTGAAGATACAGGGCTCTATAGCAATCAGCCCCAGCATTTT. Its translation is CSVEDTGLYSNQPQHF.

CDR3: CATRQGGLDTDTQYF. The CDR3 coding sequence is TGTGCCACCAGGCAGGGGGGCCTGGACACAGATACGCAGTATTTT. The chain recombines TRBV24-1 with TRBJ2-3; maybe TRBD1 (7 bases). Germline CDR1 and CDR2: KGHDR and SFDVKD. Trimming stripped 7 bases from V and 2 bases from J, with 15 bases between. This CDR3 has 15 amino acids.

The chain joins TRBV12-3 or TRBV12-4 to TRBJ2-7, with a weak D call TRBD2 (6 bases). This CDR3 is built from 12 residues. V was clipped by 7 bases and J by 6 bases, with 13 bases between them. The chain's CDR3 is CASTMTRVEQYF. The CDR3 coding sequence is TGTGCCAGCACTATGACTAGAGTCGAGCAGTACTTC.

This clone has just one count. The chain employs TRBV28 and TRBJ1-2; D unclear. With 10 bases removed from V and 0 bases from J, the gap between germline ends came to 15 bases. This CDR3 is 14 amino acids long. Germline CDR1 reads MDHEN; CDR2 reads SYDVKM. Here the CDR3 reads CATPYSTTNYGYTF. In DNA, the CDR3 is TGTGCCACCCCGTATTCGACTACTAACTATGGCTACACCTTC.

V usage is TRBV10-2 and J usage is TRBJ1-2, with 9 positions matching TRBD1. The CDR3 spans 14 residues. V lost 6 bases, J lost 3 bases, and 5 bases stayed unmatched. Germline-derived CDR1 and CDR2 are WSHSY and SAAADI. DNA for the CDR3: TGCGCCAGCAGGACAGGGGGGGAAGACTATGGCTACACCTTC. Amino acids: CASRTGGEDYGYTF.

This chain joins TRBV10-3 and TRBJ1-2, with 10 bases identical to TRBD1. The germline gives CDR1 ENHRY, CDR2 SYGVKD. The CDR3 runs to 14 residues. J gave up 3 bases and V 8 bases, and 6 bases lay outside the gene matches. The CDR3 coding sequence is TGTGCCATCGGACGACAGGGGGCGGACTATGGCTACACCTTC. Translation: CAIGRQGADYGYTF.

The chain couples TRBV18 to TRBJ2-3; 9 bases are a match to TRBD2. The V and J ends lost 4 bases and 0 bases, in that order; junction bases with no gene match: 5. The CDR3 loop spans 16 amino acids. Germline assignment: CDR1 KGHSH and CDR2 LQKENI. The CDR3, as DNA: TGTGCCAGCTCACTTCTTACTAGCGGGAGCACAGATACGCAGTATTTT. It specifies CASSLLTSGSTDTQYF.

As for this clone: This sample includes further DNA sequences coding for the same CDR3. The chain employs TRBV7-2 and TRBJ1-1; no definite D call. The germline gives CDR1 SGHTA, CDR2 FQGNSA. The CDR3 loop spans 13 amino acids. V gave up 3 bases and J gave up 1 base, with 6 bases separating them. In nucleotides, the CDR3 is TGTGCCAGCAGCTTGTCCGGGAACACTGAAGCTTTCTTT. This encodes CASSLSGNTEAFF.

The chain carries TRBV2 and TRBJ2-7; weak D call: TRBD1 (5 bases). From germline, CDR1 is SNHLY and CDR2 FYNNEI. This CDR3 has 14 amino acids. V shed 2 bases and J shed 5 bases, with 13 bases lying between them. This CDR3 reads CASSERRVSDEQYF. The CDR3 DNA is TGTGCCAGCAGTGAACGCAGGGTAAGCGACGAGCAGTACTTC.

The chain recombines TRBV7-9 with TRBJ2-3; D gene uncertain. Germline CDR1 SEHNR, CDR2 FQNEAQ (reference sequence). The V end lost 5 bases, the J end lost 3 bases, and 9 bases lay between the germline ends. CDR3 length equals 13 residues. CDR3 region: CASSRLGTDTQYF. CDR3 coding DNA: TGTGCCAGCAGCCGCCTCGGGACAGATACGCAGTATTTT.

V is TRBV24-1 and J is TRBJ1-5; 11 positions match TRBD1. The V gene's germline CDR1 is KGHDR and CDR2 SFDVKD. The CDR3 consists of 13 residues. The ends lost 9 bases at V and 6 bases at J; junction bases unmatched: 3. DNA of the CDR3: TGTGCCACCTCGGACAGGGGGCTTCAGCCCCAGCATTTT. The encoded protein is CATSDRGLQPQHF.